The clone carrying this TCR beta chain was counted between two and nine times. This specimen comes from a study of beta chain features in type 1 diabetes. Expressed TCRB transcripts were sequenced because the isolated RNA had all been reverse transcribed beforehand. Some clones are missing from TCRdb's copy, which holds only in-frame ones; the method was immunoSEQ multiplex PCR. The repertoire holds under 900,000 clones, roughly a sixth seen once, with 0.02% to 0.025% in the top ten. Sequencing was performed on naive CD4+ T cells from blood. The receptor's source is a young woman in good health.

The CDR3 here is CASKWGVYKNIQYF. The CDR3 region has the DNA TGTGCCAGCAAATGGGGGGTTTACAAAAACATTCAGTACTTC. This chain uses TRBV21-1 with TRBJ2-4; the tabulated D call, TRBD2, remains unverified against the DNA. TRBV21-1 is a listed pseudogene. This CDR3 spans 14 amino acids.